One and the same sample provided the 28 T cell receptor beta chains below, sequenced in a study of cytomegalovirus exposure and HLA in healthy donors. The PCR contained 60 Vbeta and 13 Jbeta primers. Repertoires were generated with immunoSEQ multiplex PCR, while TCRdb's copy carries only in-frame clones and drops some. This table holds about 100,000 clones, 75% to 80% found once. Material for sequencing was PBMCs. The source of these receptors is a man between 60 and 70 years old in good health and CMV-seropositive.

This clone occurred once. CDR3: CASSRGPQETQYF. CDR3 coding DNA: TGTGCCAGTTCCAGGGGGCCCCAAGAGACCCAGTACTTC. The chain couples TRBV7-3 to TRBJ2-5; 8 bases map to TRBD1. Trimming cost V 9 bases and J 1 base; bases outside gene matches: 4. From germline, CDR1 is SGHTA and CDR2 FQGTGA. The length of the CDR3 is 13 residues.

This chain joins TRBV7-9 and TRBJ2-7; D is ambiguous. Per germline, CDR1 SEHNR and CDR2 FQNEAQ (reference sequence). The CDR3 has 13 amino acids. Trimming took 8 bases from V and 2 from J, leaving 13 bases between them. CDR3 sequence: CASRAERAYEQYF. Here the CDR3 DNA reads TGTGCCAGCCGAGCCGAACGGGCCTACGAGCAGTACTTC.

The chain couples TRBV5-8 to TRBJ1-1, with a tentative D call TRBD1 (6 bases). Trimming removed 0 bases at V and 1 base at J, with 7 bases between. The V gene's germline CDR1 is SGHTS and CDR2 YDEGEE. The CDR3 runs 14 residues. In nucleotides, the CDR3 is TGTGCCAGCAGCTTGGAAGGGGGGAACACTGAAGCTTTCTTT. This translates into CASSLEGGNTEAFF.

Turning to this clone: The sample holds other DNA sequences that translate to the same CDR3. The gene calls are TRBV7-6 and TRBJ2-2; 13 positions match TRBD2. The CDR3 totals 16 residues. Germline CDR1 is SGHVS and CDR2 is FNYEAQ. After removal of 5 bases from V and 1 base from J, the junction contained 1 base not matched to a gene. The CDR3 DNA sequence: TGTGCCAGCAGCCGACTAGCGGGGGGGAACACCGGGGAGCTGTTTTTT. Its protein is CASSRLAGGNTGELFF.

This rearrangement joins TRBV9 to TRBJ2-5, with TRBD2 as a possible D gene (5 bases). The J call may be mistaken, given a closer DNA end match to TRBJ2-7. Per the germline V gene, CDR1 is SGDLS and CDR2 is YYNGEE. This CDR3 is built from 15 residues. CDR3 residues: CASSPSPGETYEQYF. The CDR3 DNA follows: TGTGCCAGCAGCCCCTCTCCTGGGGAGACCTACGAGCAGTACTTC.

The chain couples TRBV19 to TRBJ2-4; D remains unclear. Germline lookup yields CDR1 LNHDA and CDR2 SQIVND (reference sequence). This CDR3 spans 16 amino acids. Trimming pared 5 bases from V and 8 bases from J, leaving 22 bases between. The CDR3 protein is CASSSRVDRRGDIQYF. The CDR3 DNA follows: TGTGCCAGTAGTTCGAGAGTTGACCGTAGAGGTGACATTCAGTACTTC. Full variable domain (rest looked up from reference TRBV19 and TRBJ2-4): DGGITQSPKYLFRKEGQNVTLSCEQNLNHDAMYWYRQDPGQGLRLIYYSQIVNDFQKGDIAEGYSVSREKKESFPLTVTSAQKNPTAFYLCASSSRVDRRGDIQYFGAGTRLSVL.

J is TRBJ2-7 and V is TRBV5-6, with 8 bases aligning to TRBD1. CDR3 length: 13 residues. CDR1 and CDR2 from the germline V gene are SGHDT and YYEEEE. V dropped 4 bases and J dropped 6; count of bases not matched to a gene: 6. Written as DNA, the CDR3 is TGTGCCAGCAGCGTGAGACAGGGGTTCGAGCAGTACTTC. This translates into CASSVRQGFEQYF.

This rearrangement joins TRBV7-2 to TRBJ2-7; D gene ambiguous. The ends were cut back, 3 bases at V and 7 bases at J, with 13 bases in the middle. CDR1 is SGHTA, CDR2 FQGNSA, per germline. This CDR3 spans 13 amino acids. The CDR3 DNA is TGTGCCAGCAGCTTCAACTTCGAACGGGAGCAGTACTTC. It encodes CASSFNFEREQYF. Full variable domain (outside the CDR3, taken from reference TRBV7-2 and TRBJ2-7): GAGVSQSPSNKVTEKGKDVELRCDPISGHTALYWYRQSLGQGLEFLIYFQGNSAPDKSGLPSDRFSAERTGGSVSTLTIQRTQQEDSAVYLCASSFNFEREQYFGPGTRLTVT.

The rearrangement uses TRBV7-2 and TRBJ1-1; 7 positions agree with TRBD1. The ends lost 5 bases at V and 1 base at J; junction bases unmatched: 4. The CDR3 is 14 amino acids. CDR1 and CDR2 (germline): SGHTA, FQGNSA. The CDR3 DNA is TGTGCCAGCAGCCCAAGACAGGGGAACACTGAAGCTTTCTTT. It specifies CASSPRQGNTEAFF. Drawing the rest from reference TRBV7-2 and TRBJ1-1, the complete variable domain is GAGVSQSPSNKVTEKGKDVELRCDPISGHTALYWYRQSLGQGLEFLIYFQGNSAPDKSGLPSDRFSAERTGGSVSTLTIQRTQQEDSAVYLCASSPRQGNTEAFFGQGTRLTVV.

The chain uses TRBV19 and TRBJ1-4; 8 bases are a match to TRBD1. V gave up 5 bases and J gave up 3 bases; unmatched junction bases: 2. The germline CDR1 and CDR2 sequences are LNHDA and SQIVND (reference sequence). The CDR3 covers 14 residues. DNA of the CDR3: TGTGCCAGTAGTGACAGGGGATCTAATGAAAAACTGTTTTTT. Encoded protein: CASSDRGSNEKLFF.

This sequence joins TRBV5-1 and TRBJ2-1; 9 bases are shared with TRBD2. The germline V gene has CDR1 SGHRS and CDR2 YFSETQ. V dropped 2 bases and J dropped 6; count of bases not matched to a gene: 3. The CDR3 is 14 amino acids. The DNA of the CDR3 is TGCGCCAGCAGCTTTAGCGGGGGCTTCAATGAGCAGTTCTTC. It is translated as CASSFSGGFNEQFF.

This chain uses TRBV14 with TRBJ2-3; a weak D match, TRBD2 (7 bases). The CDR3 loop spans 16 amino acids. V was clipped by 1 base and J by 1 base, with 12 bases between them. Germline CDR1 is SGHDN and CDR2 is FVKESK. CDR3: CASSQAGGPRTDTQYF. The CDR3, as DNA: TGTGCCAGCAGCCAAGCCGGGGGGCCTCGCACAGATACGCAGTATTTT.

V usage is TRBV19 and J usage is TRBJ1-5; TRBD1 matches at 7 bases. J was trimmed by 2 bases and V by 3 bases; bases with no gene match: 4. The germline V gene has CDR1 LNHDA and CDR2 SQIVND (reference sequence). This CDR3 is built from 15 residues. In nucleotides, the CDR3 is TGTGCCAGTAGTATCGACAGGGTCGGCAATCAGCCCCAGCATTTT. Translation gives CASSIDRVGNQPQHF.

This chain's CDR3 is CASSIGTGVEEQYF. Written as DNA, the CDR3 is TGTGCCAGCAGCATCGGGACAGGGGTTGAGGAGCAGTACTTC. This chain connects TRBV7-9 to TRBJ2-7; 10 nucleotides line up with TRBD1. V shed 5 bases, J shed 7 bases, and the junction held 8 bases outside the gene matches. Germline CDR1 SEHNR, CDR2 FQNEAQ (reference sequence). There are 14 residues in the CDR3.

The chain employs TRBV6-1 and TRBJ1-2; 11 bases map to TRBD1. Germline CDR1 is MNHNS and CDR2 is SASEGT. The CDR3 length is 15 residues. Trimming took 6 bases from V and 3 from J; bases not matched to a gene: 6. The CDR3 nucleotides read TGTGCCAGCAGCTCGCCGGACAGGGGGCACTATGGCTACACCTTC. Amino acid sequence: CASSSPDRGHYGYTF.

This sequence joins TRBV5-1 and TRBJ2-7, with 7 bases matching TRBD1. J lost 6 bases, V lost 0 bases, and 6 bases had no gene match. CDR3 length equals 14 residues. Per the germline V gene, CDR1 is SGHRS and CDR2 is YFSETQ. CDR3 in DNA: TGCGCCAGCAGCTTGGGTCAGGGGGTGGTCGAGCAGTACTTC. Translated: CASSLGQGVVEQYF.

The CDR3 coding sequence is TGTGCCAGCAGCTTAAGACAGGGGACCAACAATGAGCAGTTCTTC. Residues: CASSLRQGTNNEQFF. The J gene is TRBJ2-1, the V gene TRBV7-9; 8 bases agree with TRBD1. V was clipped by 2 bases and J by 5 bases; unmatched bases: 5. Looked up from germline, CDR1 is SEHNR and CDR2 is FQNEAQ (reference sequence). This CDR3 spans 15 amino acids.

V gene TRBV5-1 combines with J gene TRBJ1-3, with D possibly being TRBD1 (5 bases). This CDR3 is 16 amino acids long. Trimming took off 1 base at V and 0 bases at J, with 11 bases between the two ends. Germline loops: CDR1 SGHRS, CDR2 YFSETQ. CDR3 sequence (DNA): TGCGCCAGCAGCTTGTTGGGGCTCTCCTCTGGAAACACCATATATTTT. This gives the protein CASSLLGLSSGNTIYF.

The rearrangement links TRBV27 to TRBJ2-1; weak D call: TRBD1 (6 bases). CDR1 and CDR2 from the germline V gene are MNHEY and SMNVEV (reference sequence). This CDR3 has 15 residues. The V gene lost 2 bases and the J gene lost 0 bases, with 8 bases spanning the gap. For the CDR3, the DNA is TGTGCCAGCAGTTTAAGAGGGGGCTCCTACAATGAGCAGTTCTTC. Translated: CASSLRGGSYNEQFF.

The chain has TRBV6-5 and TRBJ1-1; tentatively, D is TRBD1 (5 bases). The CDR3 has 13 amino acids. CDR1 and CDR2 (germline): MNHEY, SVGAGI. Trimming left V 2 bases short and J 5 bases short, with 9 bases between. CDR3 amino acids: CASSYGGGTEAFF. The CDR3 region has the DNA TGTGCCAGCAGTTACGGGGGGGGGACTGAAGCTTTCTTT.

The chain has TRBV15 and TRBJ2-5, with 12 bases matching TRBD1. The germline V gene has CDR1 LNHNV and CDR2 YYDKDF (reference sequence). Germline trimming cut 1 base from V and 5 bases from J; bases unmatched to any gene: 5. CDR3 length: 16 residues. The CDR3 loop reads CATSRGGTGGMETQYF. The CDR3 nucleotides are TGTGCCACCAGCAGAGGAGGGACAGGGGGCATGGAGACCCAGTACTTC. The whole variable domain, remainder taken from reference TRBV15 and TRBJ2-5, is DAMVIQNPRYQVTQFGKPVTLSCSQTLNHNVMYWYQQKSSQAPKLLFHYYDKDFNNEADTPDNFQSRRPNTSFCFLDIRSPGLGDTAMYLCATSRGGTGGMETQYFGPGTRLLVL.

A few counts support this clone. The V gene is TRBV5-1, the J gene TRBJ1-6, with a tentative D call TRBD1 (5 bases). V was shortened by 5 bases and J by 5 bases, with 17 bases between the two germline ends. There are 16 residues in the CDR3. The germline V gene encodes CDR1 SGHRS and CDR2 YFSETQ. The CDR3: CASRPGWGENNSPLHF. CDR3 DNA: TGCGCCAGCAGACCAGGGTGGGGCGAAAATAATTCACCCCTCCACTTT.

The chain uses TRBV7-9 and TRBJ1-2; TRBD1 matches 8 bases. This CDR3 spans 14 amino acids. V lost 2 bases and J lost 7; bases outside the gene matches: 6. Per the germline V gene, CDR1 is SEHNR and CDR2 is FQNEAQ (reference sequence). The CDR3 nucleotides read TGTGCCAGCAGCTTAATCCAGGGGGCTTTTGGCTACACCTTC. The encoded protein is CASSLIQGAFGYTF.

CDR3 residues: CASGSASAQETQYF. The CDR3 DNA follows: TGTGCCAGCGGTTCGGCTAGCGCTCAAGAGACCCAGTACTTC. The chain carries TRBV6-5 and TRBJ2-5; D may be TRBD2 (6 bases). The CDR3 totals 14 residues. V gave up 8 bases and J gave up 2 bases, with 15 bases separating them. CDR1 is MNHEY, CDR2 SVGAGI, per germline.

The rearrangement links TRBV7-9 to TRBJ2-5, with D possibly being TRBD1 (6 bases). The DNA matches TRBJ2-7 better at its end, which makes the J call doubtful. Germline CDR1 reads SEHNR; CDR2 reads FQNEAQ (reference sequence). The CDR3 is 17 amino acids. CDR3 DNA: TGTGCCAGCAGCTTCTCGTCGGGACAAACCTTCTCCTACGAGCAGTACTTC. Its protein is CASSFSSGQTFSYEQYF.

The CDR3 loop reads CASSGLGTSATGELFF. CDR3 sequence (DNA): TGTGCCAGCAGCGGGTTGGGGACTAGCGCCACCGGGGAGCTGTTTTTT. The chain employs TRBV9 and TRBJ2-2, with 10 bases matching TRBD2. The trim removed 3 bases at V and 4 bases at J, leaving 6 bases unmatched. CDR1 and CDR2 (germline): SGDLS, YYNGEE. CDR3 size: 16 residues.

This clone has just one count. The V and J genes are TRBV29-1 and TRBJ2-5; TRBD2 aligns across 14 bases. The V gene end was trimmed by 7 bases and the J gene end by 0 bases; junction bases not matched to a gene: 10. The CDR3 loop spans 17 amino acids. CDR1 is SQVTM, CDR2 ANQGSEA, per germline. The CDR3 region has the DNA TGCAGCGCTTCGGGACTAGCGGGGGTACCGTACCAAGAGACCCAGTACTTC. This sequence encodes CSASGLAGVPYQETQYF.

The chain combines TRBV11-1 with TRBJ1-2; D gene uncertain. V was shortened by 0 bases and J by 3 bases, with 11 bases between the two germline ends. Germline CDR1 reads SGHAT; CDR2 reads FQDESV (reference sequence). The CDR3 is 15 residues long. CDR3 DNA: TGTGCCAGCAGCTTAGCCAGTTCCCCTGACTATGGCTACACCTTC. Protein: CASSLASSPDYGYTF.